This T cell receptor (beta chain) was documented in a study of T cell repertoires in cytomegalovirus infection (dated by TCRdb to the late 2010s). With regard to the full study: The HLA type of each donor mattered for the analysis, because public TCR beta signatures pointed to carriage of CMV infection along with the matching HLA type.

Broad study findings and their caveats: In both this cohort and an independent roughly 400-donor cohort, the cumulative frequency of public TCR beta family members distinguished carriers of CMV infection plus the relevant HLA type. The ex vivo response was dominated by HLA-C-restricted CMV-specific TCR beta clonotypes, which also provided the single most frequent clonotype in two of eight donors.

For sequencing, an Illumina HiSeq 1500 was employed. TCRdb ran its own pipeline on the public reads, namely fastp trimming at Q25 and MiXCR clone calling, and kept in-frame beta chains. Each CDR3 protein appears once, grouped with its most common genes and DNA. The sample has 300,000 to 450,000 distinct CDR3 sequences on record, around 18% of them singletons. The ten largest make up around 8.6% of the sample. There are a few counts of this clonotype. Its antigen is not yet known. No clone much larger than this one lies a single base away; base qualities are absent. V gives up 5 bases and J gives up 4 bases, and the segment between their germline ends measures 17 bases. The CDR3 spans 14 residues, from the cysteine through the phenylalanine. This entry keeps only the CDR3 DNA: 42 bases, framed from base 1. The germline V gene (reference sequence) gives CDR1 as DFQATT and CDR2 as SNEGSKA.

The sequence links TRBV20-1 to TRBJ1-2; the D gene identity is not certain. The sample comprised PBMCs. The receptor comes from a human donor in good health (CMV status not recorded). Some clones in this sample may be carry-over from other donors' samples. The CDR3 region has the sequence CSAPRSREAYGYTF. The DNA is as follows: TGCAGTGCTCCACGCTCGAGGGAAGCCTATGGCTACACCTTC.